This T cell receptor beta chain was captured by sequencing in a study of response to subunit inactivated influenza vaccine. Notes on the study in general: The authors put forward the suggestion that each seasonal influenza vaccination may bring in only a limited number of new T cells.

TCRdb independently ran MiXCR on the RT-PCR reads; one entry per CDR3 protein. The sample contains 650,000 to 800,000 distinct CDR3 sequences, around 14% of which appear only once. Germline CDR1 is SNHLY and CDR2 is FYNNEI. The V segment lost 10 bases and the J segment 0 bases; nucleotides outside the gene matches: 7. The CDR3 spans 14 residues. With regard to this clonotype: Its antigen remains unidentified.

The specimen was PBMCs from blood, collected less than 15 days before vaccination. V is TRBV2 and J is TRBJ2-7, with TRBD1 identical over 9 bases. The clonotype originates from a man aged 50 or older who received an inactivated influenza vaccine. The CDR3 nucleotides are TGTGCCAACCGAGGACAGGGGAGCTCCTACGAGCAGTACTTC. It codes for CANRGQGSSYEQYF.